This TCR beta chain is from a study of beta chain features in type 1 diabetes. Findings of the study overall: PCR might pick shorter templates more often, in the same way for patients and controls. Patients with type 1 diabetes carried fewer insertions and had more deletions at their VDJ junctions. Type 1 diabetes patients showed a moderate but significant shortening of TCRB CDR3s in all four CD4+ subsets. Researchers cautioned that cDNA sequencing could over-represent cells with high TCR expression.

Concerning this clone: Its specificity is unknown. A read error may produce the germline difference seen at one junction end.

Sorted populations all exceeded 95% purity. Expressed TCRB transcripts were sequenced, since all the RNA that had been isolated was reverse transcribed. The table came from immunoSEQ multiplex PCR; TCRdb's copy has only in-frame clones and leaves some out. The profile shows more than 95,000 clones, 15% to 20% of them singletons. CDR3 length equals 14 residues. Germline V lookup: CDR1 SSHAT, CDR2 FNYEAQ (reference sequence). The specimen sequenced was central memory CD4+ T cells from blood. This TCR derives from a man aged 18-30 years with type 1 diabetes. The chain is built from TRBV7-7 and TRBJ2-3; perhaps TRBD1 as D (6 bases). The CDR3: CASSLNRGTDTQYF. The CDR3 bases are TGTGCTAGCAGCTTAAACAGGGGCACAGATACGCAGTATTTT.